These 25 T cell receptor beta chains came from one sample sequenced in a study of early T cells in non-severe SARS-CoV-2 infection. TCRdb fed the 5' RACE reads into MiXCR, producing one record per CDR3 protein. The sample includes more than 85,000 distinct CDR3 sequences, 16% of them seen just once. The sequences come from whole blood, collected at baseline. These receptors were taken from an adult who was a healthcare worker with PCR-confirmed SARS-CoV-2 infection or an uninfected control (not recorded which).

This clonotype was seen more than once but under ten times. The chain carries TRBV28 and TRBJ2-4, with 8 bases that match TRBD1. V shed 6 bases and J 7 bases; nucleotides not matched to a gene: 14. Germline CDR1 MDHEN, CDR2 SYDVKM. The CDR3 loop spans 16 amino acids. CDR3 coding DNA: TGTGCCAGCAGCTCAGGACAGGGTTCTCCAAGGAACATTCAGTACTTC. Translated: CASSSGQGSPRNIQYF.

The table lists this clonotype with a few counts. V is TRBV5-1 and J is TRBJ2-3; D is uncertain. This CDR3 has 14 residues. V lost 4 bases and J lost 6, with 15 bases in between. Germline lookup yields CDR1 SGHRS and CDR2 YFSETQ. The CDR3 loop is CASSPWTRRDTQYF. CDR3 nucleotide sequence: TGCGCCAGCAGCCCGTGGACCAGACGCGATACGCAGTATTTT. The full variable domain, completed using reference TRBV5-1 and TRBJ2-3, is KAGVTQTPRYLIKTRGQQVTLSCSPISGHRSVSWYQQTPGQGLQFLFEYFSETQRNKGNFPGRFSGRQFSNSRSEMNVSTLELGDSALYLCASSPWTRRDTQYFGPGTRLTVL.

The rearrangement uses TRBV28 and TRBJ2-1, with D possibly TRBD1 on 6 matching bases. The CDR3 spans 17 residues. CDR1 is MDHEN and CDR2 is SYDVKM in the germline V gene. V was clipped by 1 base and J by 2 bases, with 15 bases between them. CDR3 DNA sequence: TGTGCCAGCAGTTTATTGCCCCAGGGGATCGCCTACAATGAGCAGTTCTTC. Protein product: CASSLLPQGIAYNEQFF.

The chain joins TRBV12-3 or TRBV12-4 to TRBJ2-2; no firm D call. V lost 6 bases and J 5 bases, leaving 7 bases between the germline ends. This CDR3 has 12 residues. DNA for the CDR3: TGTGCCAGCAGGCTAGAAACCGGGGAGCTGTTTTTT. It encodes CASRLETGELFF.

The CDR3: CASSDSSGRATEQFF. The CDR3 DNA reads as TGTGCCAGCAGTGACTCTAGCGGGAGGGCCACTGAGCAGTTCTTC. The chain recombines TRBV6-4 with TRBJ2-1; 11 bases are a match to TRBD2. The CDR3 contains 15 residues. Trimming took 0 bases from V and 9 from J; bases not matched to a gene: 4. Germline V lookup: CDR1 MRHNA, CDR2 SNTAGT.

This sequence joins TRBV10-3 and TRBJ2-7; possible D gene TRBD2, 6 bases. This CDR3 has 14 residues. Germline V CDR1 and CDR2: ENHRY, SYGVKD. V lost 2 bases and J lost 2, with 10 bases in between. CDR3 DNA sequence: TGTGCCATCAGTGAGCCTAGCGCGGCCTACGAGCAGTACTTC. Its translation is CAISEPSAAYEQYF.

The chain combines TRBV7-3 with TRBJ1-1; maybe TRBD1 (6 bases). The CDR3 runs to 14 residues. Trimming left V 5 bases short and J 4 bases short, with 14 bases between. The germline CDR1 and CDR2 sequences are SGHTA and FQGTGA. The CDR3 DNA reads as TGTGCCAGCAGCCCCGACAGGTTCTCCACTGAAGCTTTCTTT. This codes for CASSPDRFSTEAFF. The whole variable domain, filled in from reference TRBV7-3 and TRBJ1-1, reads GAGVSQTPSNKVTEKGKYVELRCDPISGHTALYWYRQSLGQGPEFLIYFQGTGAADDSGLPNDRFFAVRPEGSVSTLKIQRTERGDSAVYLCASSPDRFSTEAFFGQGTRLTVV.

Points on this clonotype: The junction and the germline gene differ at one end; a read error may be behind it. The rearrangement uses TRBV11-2 and TRBJ2-2, with 9 bases matching TRBD2. Germline CDR1 is SGHAT and CDR2 is FQNNGV. The CDR3 contains 15 residues. The DNA for the CDR3 is TGTGCCAGCAGTGGGGGGACTAGCTCCACCGGGGAGCTATTTTTT. Its protein product is CASSGGTSSTGELFF.

The chain links TRBV3-1 to TRBJ2-3; tentatively, D is TRBD1 or TRBD2 (6 bases each). CDR1 and CDR2 (germline): LGHDT, YNNKEL (reference sequence). The CDR3 runs to 15 residues. The V end lost 0 bases, the J end lost 7 bases, and 14 bases lay between the germline ends. The CDR3 is CASSQEGAGRNTQYF. Written as DNA, the CDR3 is TGTGCCAGCAGCCAAGAGGGGGCAGGGAGGAATACGCAGTATTTT.

This clonotype was observed at least ten times. V usage is TRBV11-2 and J usage is TRBJ2-3, with D hard to call. The CDR3 covers 14 residues. The V end lost 0 bases, the J end lost 4 bases, and 8 bases lay between the germline ends. Germline CDR1 and CDR2: SGHAT and FQNNGV. The CDR3 loop is CASSLDRLSDTQYF. CDR3 in DNA: TGTGCCAGCAGCTTAGACCGCTTATCAGATACGCAGTATTTT.

This clonotype was detected only a few times. This chain links TRBV11-2 with TRBJ1-4; D is uncertain. Per germline, CDR1 SGHAT and CDR2 FQNNGV. The CDR3 spans 17 residues. Between the trimmed V and J ends, which lost 4 bases and 4 bases, there was a span of 19 bases. The CDR3 sequence: CASSSLKTRGINEKLFF. CDR3 in DNA: TGTGCCAGCAGCTCCTTAAAGACTCGCGGGATTAATGAAAAACTGTTTTTT.

The J gene is TRBJ2-7, the V gene TRBV28; 9 nucleotides agree with TRBD1. Looked up from germline, CDR1 is MDHEN and CDR2 is SYDVKM. V lost 8 bases, J lost 3 bases, and 2 bases stayed unmatched. The CDR3 contains 12 residues. DNA of the CDR3: TGTGCCAGCCTGGGACAGGGCTACGAGCAGTACTTC. Protein sequence: CASLGQGYEQYF.

This clonotype was counted between two and nine times. The chain is built from TRBV18 and TRBJ1-2; D is perhaps TRBD1 (5 bases). Trimming took off 3 bases at V and 2 bases at J, with 13 bases between the two ends. Germline assignment: CDR1 KGHSH and CDR2 LQKENI. The CDR3 is made up of 15 amino acids. CDR3 DNA: TGTGCCAGCTCACCTACTATCGGGGCGAACTATGGCTACACCTTC. Translating it yields CASSPTIGANYGYTF.

This clonotype occurred a few times. This chain uses TRBV10-3 with TRBJ2-1, with D hard to call. Germline loops: CDR1 ENHRY, CDR2 SYGVKD. CDR3 length equals 15 residues. The V end lost 4 bases, the J end lost 0 bases, and 10 bases lay between the germline ends. The CDR3 is CAISASYRSYNEQFF. CDR3 in DNA: TGTGCCATCAGTGCCTCCTACCGCTCCTACAATGAGCAGTTCTTC.

This rearrangement joins TRBV20-1 to TRBJ1-1; D is ambiguous. Per the germline V gene, CDR1 is DFQATT and CDR2 is SNEGSKA (reference sequence). The CDR3 runs to 13 residues. With 6 bases removed from V and 2 bases from J, the gap between germline ends came to 13 bases. The CDR3 DNA reads TGCAGTGCCATCCTGACACAAAACACTGAAGCTTTCTTT. It specifies CSAILTQNTEAFF.

This clonotype was seen a few times. J is TRBJ2-1 and V is TRBV20-1; maybe TRBD1 (7 bases). Germline V gives CDR1 DFQATT, CDR2 SNEGSKA (reference sequence). Trimming removed 6 bases at V and 6 bases at J, with 21 bases between. CDR3 size: 15 residues. The chain's CDR3 is CSAAPTGRIGNEQFF. In DNA form, the CDR3 reads TGCAGTGCGGCCCCGACAGGGAGGATAGGCAATGAGCAGTTCTTC.

Details on this clonotype: A read error may explain this, as a much larger clone is one base away. The chain joins TRBV4-1 to TRBJ2-2; the match to TRBD1 covers 7 bases. This CDR3 spans 15 amino acids. Looked up from germline, CDR1 is MGHRA and CDR2 is YSYEKL. V was clipped by 4 bases and J by 2 bases; unmatched bases: 4. The CDR3 is CASSPGTDNTGELFF. The CDR3 DNA is TGCGCCAGCAGCCCCGGGACAGACAACACCGGGGAGCTGTTTTTT.

This clonotype was seen more than once but under ten times. This chain uses TRBV20-1 with TRBJ2-5, with TRBD1 as a possible D gene (6 bases). Germline values: CDR1 DFQATT, CDR2 SNEGSKA (reference sequence). Between the trimmed V and J ends, which lost 0 bases and 4 bases, there was a span of 18 bases. This CDR3 has 16 amino acids. The DNA of the CDR3 is TGCAGTGCTAGAGATAGTTCCCAGGGGATGGGAGAGACCCAGTACTTC. Its translation is CSARDSSQGMGETQYF.

The chain's CDR3 is CASSLRDRDADTQYF. The CDR3 nucleotides read TGTGCCAGCAGTTTACGGGACAGAGACGCAGATACGCAGTATTTT. The chain uses TRBV28 and TRBJ2-3, with 7 nucleotides matching TRBD1. Per germline, CDR1 MDHEN and CDR2 SYDVKM. V gave up 2 bases and J gave up 4 bases; unmatched junction bases: 6. This CDR3 has 15 residues. Combining the CDR3 with reference TRBV28 and TRBJ2-3 gives the whole variable domain DVKVTQSSRYLVKRTGEKVFLECVQDMDHENMFWYRQDPGLGLRLIYFSYDVKMKEKGDIPEGYSVSREKKERFSLILESASTNQTSMYLCASSLRDRDADTQYFGPGTRLTVL.

The chain links TRBV12-3 or TRBV12-4 to TRBJ2-7; D is possibly TRBD1 (6 bases). V lost 0 bases and J 5 bases, leaving 11 bases between the germline ends. The CDR3 runs 14 residues. DNA of the CDR3: TGTGCCAGCAGTTTAGCGCGACAGGACAACGAGCAGTACTTC. It is translated as CASSLARQDNEQYF.

This clonotype was found a few times. The V and J genes are TRBV6-6 and TRBJ2-7; 7 bases match TRBD1. With 4 bases clipped from V and 0 bases from J, the junction kept 6 bases outside the gene matches. This CDR3 comprises 15 residues. The V gene's germline CDR1 is MNHNY and CDR2 SVGAGI (reference sequence). The CDR3 spells CASSSGQDISYEQYF. The CDR3 DNA is TGTGCCAGCAGTTCAGGACAGGACATCTCCTACGAGCAGTACTTC.

In this sample, this clonotype turned up a few times. The chain has TRBV20-1 and TRBJ1-5; D is unresolved. Germline V gives CDR1 DFQATT, CDR2 SNEGSKA (reference sequence). The germline V and J ends were trimmed by 1 base and 5 bases, with 12 bases remaining between them. This CDR3 comprises 14 residues. The CDR3 nucleotides are TGCAGTGCTAGAGGCAGACTCCTAGATCAGCCCCAGCATTTT. Residues: CSARGRLLDQPQHF.

The chain has TRBV7-9 and TRBJ1-1; D unresolved. Germline V lookup: CDR1 SEHNR, CDR2 FQNEAQ (reference sequence). This CDR3 comprises 13 residues. V was clipped by 4 bases and J by 5 bases, with 11 bases between them. DNA for the CDR3: TGTGCCAGCAGCTACTCCTTGGTGACTGAAGCTTTCTTT. Amino acid sequence: CASSYSLVTEAFF.

This chain links TRBV6-5 with TRBJ2-5; D ambiguous. This CDR3 contains 13 residues. In germline, CDR1 is MNHEY, CDR2 SVGAGI. Trimming took 2 bases from V and 9 from J, leaving 13 bases between them. CDR3 DNA: TGTGCCAGCAGTTACGGACCTTCTAGGGCCCAGTACTTC. Translation: CASSYGPSRAQYF.

The chain links TRBV12-3 or TRBV12-4 to TRBJ2-3, with D unresolved. V lost 4 bases and J 10 bases, leaving 9 bases between the germline ends. The CDR3 is 11 residues long. CDR3 bases: TGTGCCAGCAGTTCCAGATTAGCGCAGTATTTT. Its protein product is CASSSRLAQYF.